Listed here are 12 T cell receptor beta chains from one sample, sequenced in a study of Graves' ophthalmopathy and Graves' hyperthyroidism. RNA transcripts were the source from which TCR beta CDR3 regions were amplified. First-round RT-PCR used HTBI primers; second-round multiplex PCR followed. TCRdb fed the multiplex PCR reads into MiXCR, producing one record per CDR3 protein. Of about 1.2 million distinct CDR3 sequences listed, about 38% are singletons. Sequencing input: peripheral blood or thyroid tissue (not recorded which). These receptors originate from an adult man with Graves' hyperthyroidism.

DNA for the CDR3: TGTGCCAGCAGCTTAGCCCCCGGACAGGGGGGGCGTAGCAATCAGCCCCAGCATTTT. Its protein is CASSLAPGQGGRSNQPQHF. The chain couples TRBV7-8 to TRBJ1-5, with 10 bases that match TRBD1. The CDR3 is 19 amino acids. The J segment lost 0 bases and the V segment lost 0 bases, leaving 8 bases of the junction unmatched. Germline assignment: CDR1 SGHVS and CDR2 FQNEAQ.

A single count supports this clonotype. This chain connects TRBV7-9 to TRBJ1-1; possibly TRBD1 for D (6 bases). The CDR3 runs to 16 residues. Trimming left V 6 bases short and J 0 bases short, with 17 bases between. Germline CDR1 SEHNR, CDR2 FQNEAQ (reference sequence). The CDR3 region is CASRPNRDGVNTEAFF. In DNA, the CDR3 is TGTGCCAGCAGGCCCAACAGGGACGGAGTGAACACTGAAGCTTTCTTT.

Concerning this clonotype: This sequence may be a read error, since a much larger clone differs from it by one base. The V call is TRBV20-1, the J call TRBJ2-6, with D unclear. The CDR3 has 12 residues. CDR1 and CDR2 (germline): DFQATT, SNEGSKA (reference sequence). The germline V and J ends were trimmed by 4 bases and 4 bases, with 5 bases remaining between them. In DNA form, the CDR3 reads TGCAGTGCTACACGGGGGGCCAACGTCCTGACTTTC. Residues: CSATRGANVLTF.

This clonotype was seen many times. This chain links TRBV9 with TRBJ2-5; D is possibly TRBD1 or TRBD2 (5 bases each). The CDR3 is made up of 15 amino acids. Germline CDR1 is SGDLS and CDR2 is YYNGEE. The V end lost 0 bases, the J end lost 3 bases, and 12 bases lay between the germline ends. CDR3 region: CASSVGGVGEETQYF. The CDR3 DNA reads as TGTGCCAGCAGCGTAGGAGGGGTGGGAGAAGAGACCCAGTACTTC.

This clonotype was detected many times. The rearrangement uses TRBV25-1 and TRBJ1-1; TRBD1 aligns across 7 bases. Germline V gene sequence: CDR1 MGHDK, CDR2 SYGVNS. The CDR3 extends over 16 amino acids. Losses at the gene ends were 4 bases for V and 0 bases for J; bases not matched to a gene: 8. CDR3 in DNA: TGTGCCAGCAGTGTTAGGGACAGAGAATTGAACACTGAAGCTTTCTTT. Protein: CASSVRDRELNTEAFF.

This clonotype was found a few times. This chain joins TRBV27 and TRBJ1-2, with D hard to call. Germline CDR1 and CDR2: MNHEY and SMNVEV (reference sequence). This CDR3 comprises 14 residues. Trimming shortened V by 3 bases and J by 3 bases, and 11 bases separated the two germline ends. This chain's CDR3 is CASSLKPWDYGYTF. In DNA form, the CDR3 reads TGTGCCAGCAGTTTGAAGCCTTGGGACTATGGCTACACCTTC.

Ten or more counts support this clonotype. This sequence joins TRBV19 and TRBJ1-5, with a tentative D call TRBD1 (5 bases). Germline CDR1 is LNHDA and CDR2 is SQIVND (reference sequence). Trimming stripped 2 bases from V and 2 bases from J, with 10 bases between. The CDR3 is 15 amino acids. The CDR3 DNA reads TGTGCCAGTAGTATATTCAGGGATGGCAATCAGCCCCAGCATTTT. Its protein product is CASSIFRDGNQPQHF.

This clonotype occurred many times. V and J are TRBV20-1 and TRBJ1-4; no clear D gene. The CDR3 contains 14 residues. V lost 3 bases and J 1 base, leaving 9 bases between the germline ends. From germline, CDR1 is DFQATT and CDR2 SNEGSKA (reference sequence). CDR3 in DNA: TGCAGTGCTAGCTCCCCCCAAACTAATGAAAAACTGTTTTTT. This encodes CSASSPQTNEKLFF.

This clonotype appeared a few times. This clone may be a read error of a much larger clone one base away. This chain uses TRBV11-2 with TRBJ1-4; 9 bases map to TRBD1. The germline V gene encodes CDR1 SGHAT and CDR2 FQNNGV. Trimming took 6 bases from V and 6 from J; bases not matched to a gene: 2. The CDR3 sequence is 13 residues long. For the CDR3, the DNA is TGTGCCAGCAGGTGGACAGGGGATGAAAAACTGTTTTTT. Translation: CASRWTGDEKLFF.

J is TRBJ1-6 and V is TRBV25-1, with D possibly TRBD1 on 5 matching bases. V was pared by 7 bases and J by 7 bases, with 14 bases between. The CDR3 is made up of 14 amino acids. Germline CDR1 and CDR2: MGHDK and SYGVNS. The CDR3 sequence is CASTLGVANSPLHF. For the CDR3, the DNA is TGTGCCAGCACTCTGGGGGTCGCGAATTCACCCCTCCACTTT.

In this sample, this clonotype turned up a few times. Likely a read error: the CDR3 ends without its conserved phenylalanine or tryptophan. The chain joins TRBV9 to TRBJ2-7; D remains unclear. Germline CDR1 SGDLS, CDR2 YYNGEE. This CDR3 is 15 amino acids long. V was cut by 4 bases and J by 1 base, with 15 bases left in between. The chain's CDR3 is CASSQALGRSYEQYS. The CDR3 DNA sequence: TGTGCCAGCAGCCAAGCCCTAGGGCGATCCTACGAGCAGTACTCC.

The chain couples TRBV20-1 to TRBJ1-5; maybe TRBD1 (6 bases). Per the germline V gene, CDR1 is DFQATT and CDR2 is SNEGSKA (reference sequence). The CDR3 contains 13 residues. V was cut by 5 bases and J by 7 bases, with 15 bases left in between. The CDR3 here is CSALGHPGQPQHF. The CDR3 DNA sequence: TGCAGTGCTCTGGGACACCCAGGCCAGCCCCAGCATTTT.